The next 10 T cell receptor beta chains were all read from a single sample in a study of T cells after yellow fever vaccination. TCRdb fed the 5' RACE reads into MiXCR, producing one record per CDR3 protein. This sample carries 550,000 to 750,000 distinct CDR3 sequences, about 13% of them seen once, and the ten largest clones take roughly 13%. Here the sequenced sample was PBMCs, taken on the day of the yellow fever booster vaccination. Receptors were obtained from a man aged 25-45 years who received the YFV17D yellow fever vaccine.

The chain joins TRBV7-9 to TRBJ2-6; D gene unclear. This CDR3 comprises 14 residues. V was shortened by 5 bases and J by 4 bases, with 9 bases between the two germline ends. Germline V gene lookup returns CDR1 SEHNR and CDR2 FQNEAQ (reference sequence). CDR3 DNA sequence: TGTGCCAGCAGCCGGCCCCCCGGGGCCAACGTCCTGACTTTC. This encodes CASSRPPGANVLTF.

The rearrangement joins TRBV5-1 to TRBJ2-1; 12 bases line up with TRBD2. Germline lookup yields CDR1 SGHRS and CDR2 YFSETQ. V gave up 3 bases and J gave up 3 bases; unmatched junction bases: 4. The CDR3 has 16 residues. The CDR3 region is CASSSTSGSVYNEQFF. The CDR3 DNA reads TGCGCCAGCAGCTCGACTAGCGGGAGTGTCTACAATGAGCAGTTCTTC.

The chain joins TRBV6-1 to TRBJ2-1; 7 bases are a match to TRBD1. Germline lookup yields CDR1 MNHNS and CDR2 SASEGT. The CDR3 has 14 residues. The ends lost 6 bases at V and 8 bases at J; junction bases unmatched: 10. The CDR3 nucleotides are TGTGCCAGCAGCCCGGGACAGAGGGGCTATGAGCAGTTCTTC. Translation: CASSPGQRGYEQFF.

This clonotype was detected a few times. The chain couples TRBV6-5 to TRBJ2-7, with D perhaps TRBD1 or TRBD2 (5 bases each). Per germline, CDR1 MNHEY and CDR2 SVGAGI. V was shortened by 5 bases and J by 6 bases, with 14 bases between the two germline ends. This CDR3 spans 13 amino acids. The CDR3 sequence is CASSPGTIVEQYF. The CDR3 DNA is TGTGCCAGCAGTCCCGGGACCATCGTCGAGCAGTACTTC.

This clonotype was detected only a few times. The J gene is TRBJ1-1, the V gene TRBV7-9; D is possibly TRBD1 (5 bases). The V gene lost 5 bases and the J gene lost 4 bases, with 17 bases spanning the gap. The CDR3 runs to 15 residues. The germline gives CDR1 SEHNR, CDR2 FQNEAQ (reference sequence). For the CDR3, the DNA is TGTGCCAGCAGCCCCGTTGGGGGGGTGGGCACTGAAGCTTTCTTT. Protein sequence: CASSPVGGVGTEAFF.

CDR3 in amino acids: CASSLDVQSETQYF. CDR3 DNA sequence: TGTGCCAGCAGCTTAGACGTACAATCGGAGACCCAGTACTTC. The chain employs TRBV7-7 and TRBJ2-5; no clear D. V lost 1 base, J lost 5 bases, and 11 bases lay in between. This CDR3 has 14 residues. Per the germline V gene, CDR1 is SSHAT and CDR2 is FNYEAQ (reference sequence).

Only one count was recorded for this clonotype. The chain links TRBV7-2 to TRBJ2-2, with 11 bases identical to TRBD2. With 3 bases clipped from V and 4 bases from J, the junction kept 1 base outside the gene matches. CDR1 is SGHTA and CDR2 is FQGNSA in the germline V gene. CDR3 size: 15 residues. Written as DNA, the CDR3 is TGTGCCAGCAGCTTTCTAGCGGGGGGCACCGGGGAGCTGTTTTTT. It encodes CASSFLAGGTGELFF.

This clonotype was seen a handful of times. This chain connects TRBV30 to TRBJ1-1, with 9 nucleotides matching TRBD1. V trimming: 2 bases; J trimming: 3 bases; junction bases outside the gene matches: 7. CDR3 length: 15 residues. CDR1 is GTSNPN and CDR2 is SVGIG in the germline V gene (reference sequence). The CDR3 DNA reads TGTGCCTGGAGTCTATACAGGGGGCTGTACACTGAAGCTTTCTTT. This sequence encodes CAWSLYRGLYTEAFF. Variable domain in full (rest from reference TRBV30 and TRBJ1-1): SQTIHQWPATLVQPVGSPLSLECTVEGTSNPNLYWYRQAAGRGLQLLFYSVGIGQISSEVPQNLSASRPQDRQFILSSKKLLLSDSGFYLCAWSLYRGLYTEAFFGQGTRLTVV.

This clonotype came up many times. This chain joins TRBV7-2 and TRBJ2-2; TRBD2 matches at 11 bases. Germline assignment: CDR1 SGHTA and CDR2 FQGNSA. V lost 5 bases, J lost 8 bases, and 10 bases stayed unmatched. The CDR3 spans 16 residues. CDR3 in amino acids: CASSLHQTSGSGELFF. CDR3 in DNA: TGTGCCAGCAGCCTACACCAAACTAGCGGGAGTGGGGAGCTGTTTTTT.

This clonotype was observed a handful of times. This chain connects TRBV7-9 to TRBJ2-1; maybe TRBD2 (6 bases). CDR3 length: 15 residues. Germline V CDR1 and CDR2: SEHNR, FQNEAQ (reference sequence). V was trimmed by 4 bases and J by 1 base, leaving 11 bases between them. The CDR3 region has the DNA TGTGCCAGCAGCTCGGAGGGACGTTCCTACAATGAGCAGTTCTTC. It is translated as CASSSEGRSYNEQFF.